This entry lists 26 T cell receptor beta chains sequenced from one sample in a study of T-cell memory formation after mild COVID-19. TCRdb re-derived calls from the 5' RACE reads in MiXCR, one entry per CDR3 protein. The sample consists of about 190,000 distinct CDR3 sequences, around 16% of them appearing once. Sequenced sample: PBMCs or a T cell subset sorted from them (not recorded which). These receptors were obtained from an adult woman who had mild COVID-19 (a few samples of this study predate the infection). Cell type and time point are not known.

The genes are TRBV3-1 and TRBJ1-1, with D maybe TRBD1 (6 bases). The germline CDR1 and CDR2 sequences are LGHDT and YNNKEL (reference sequence). Trimming took off 0 bases at V and 8 bases at J, with 10 bases between the two ends. The CDR3 covers 13 residues. The CDR3 reads CASSQEGHAEAFF. CDR3 nucleotides: TGTGCCAGCAGCCAAGAGGGACACGCAGAAGCTTTCTTT.

This clonotype has only a few counts. The chain has TRBV12-3 or TRBV12-4 and TRBJ2-1; no reliable D call. Trimming removed 7 bases at V and 3 bases at J, with 4 bases between. The length of the CDR3 is 11 residues. CDR3 sequence (DNA): TGTGCCAGCACCAACTACAATGAGCAGTTCTTC. This codes for CASTNYNEQFF.

This clonotype was detected only a few times. The V gene is TRBV5-1, the J gene TRBJ2-1; 7 bases line up with TRBD2. This CDR3 is built from 16 residues. CDR1 and CDR2 (germline): SGHRS, YFSETQ. The ends lost 1 base at V and 3 bases at J; junction bases unmatched: 7. The CDR3 reads CASSLRTGEGYNEQFF. The CDR3 bases are TGCGCCAGCAGCTTGCGGACGGGGGAGGGCTACAATGAGCAGTTCTTC.

This clonotype was detected only a few times. J is TRBJ2-3 and V is TRBV4-1; TRBD2 agrees at 15 bases. The germline gives CDR1 MGHRA, CDR2 YSYEKL. The junction had 6 bases not matched to a gene; V was cut back by 4 bases and J by 7 bases. The CDR3 extends over 16 amino acids. Here the CDR3 reads CASSRGLAGGVNTQYF. In DNA form, the CDR3 reads TGCGCCAGCAGCCGCGGACTAGCGGGGGGGGTGAATACGCAGTATTTT.

This clonotype was detected a few times. The V call is TRBV10-3, the J call TRBJ2-3, with 9 bases identical to TRBD1. CDR3 length: 13 residues. Germline V gene lookup returns CDR1 ENHRY and CDR2 SYGVKD. V lost 10 bases to trimming and J lost 4 bases; unmatched junction nucleotides: 6. In nucleotides, the CDR3 is TGTGCCACGACGGGACAGGGCGCAGATACGCAGTATTTT. Translation gives CATTGQGADTQYF.

The V call is TRBV2, the J call TRBJ1-3; D gene uncertain. The CDR3 is 14 residues long. Trimming removed 4 bases at V and 0 bases at J, with 7 bases between. Per the germline V gene, CDR1 is SNHLY and CDR2 is FYNNEI. The DNA of the CDR3 is TGTGCCAGCAGTGCTCAGTCCTCTGGAAACACCATATATTTT. Its protein product is CASSAQSSGNTIYF.

The V and J genes are TRBV6-5 and TRBJ1-6, with D hard to call. CDR3 length: 14 residues. V dropped 3 bases and J dropped 12 bases, with 15 bases sitting between them. Looked up from germline, CDR1 is MNHEY and CDR2 is SVGAGI. Here the CDR3 reads CASSYGGSDLPLHF. CDR3 DNA: TGTGCCAGCAGTTATGGAGGTTCGGACCTACCCCTCCACTTT.

This clonotype was found a few times. The chain uses TRBV24-1 and TRBJ2-3, with 10 bases aligning to TRBD2. Unmatched junction bases numbered 6, after V lost 3 bases and J lost 1 base. Germline CDR1 reads KGHDR; CDR2 reads SFDVKD. This CDR3 has 17 amino acids. CDR3 coding DNA: TGTGCCACCAGTGATCCTGGAACTAGCGGGGGCACAGATACGCAGTATTTT. Translated: CATSDPGTSGGTDTQYF.

The V gene is TRBV5-4, the J gene TRBJ2-1; perhaps TRBD1 as D (7 bases). V lost 3 bases and J lost 5, with 15 bases in between. Germline V gene lookup returns CDR1 SGHNT and CDR2 YYREEE (reference sequence). This CDR3 has 15 residues. Written as DNA, the CDR3 is TGTGCCAGCAGCTCCCGCGGGGACAGCGACAATGAGCAGTTCTTC. Protein sequence: CASSSRGDSDNEQFF.

This clonotype was counted ten times or more. The V and J genes are TRBV20-1 and TRBJ2-1; 7 nucleotides agree with TRBD2. The V segment lost 5 bases and the J segment 10 bases; nucleotides outside the gene matches: 17. The CDR3 totals 15 residues. Germline V gene sequence: CDR1 DFQATT, CDR2 SNEGSKA (reference sequence). DNA of the CDR3: TGCAGTGCTTCTGCCTGGGCTAGCGGAGGTCAGGAGCAGTTCTTC. Translating gives CSASAWASGGQEQFF.

This clonotype was counted a few times. The chain has TRBV7-8 and TRBJ1-6, with D maybe TRBD1 (6 bases). V lost 1 base and J 4 bases, leaving 8 bases between the germline ends. Germline lookup yields CDR1 SGHVS and CDR2 FQNEAQ. The CDR3 contains 15 residues. This chain's CDR3 is CASSLETGYNSPLHF. The CDR3 nucleotides read TGTGCCAGCAGCTTAGAAACAGGGTATAATTCACCCCTCCACTTT.

This clonotype was detected only a few times. The rearrangement links TRBV5-6 to TRBJ2-3, with D uncertain. The CDR3 spans 16 residues. Germline V CDR1 and CDR2: SGHDT, YYEEEE. Trimming shortened V by 5 bases and J by 2 bases, and 18 bases separated the two germline ends. CDR3 nucleotides: TGTGCCAGCAGTCGGTCTAGGGCTAAGCTCACAGATACGCAGTATTTT. Encoded protein: CASSRSRAKLTDTQYF. Combining the CDR3 with reference TRBV5-6 and TRBJ2-3 gives the whole variable domain DAGVTQSPTHLIKTRGQQVTLRCSPKSGHDTVSWYQQALGQGPQFIFQYYEEEERQRGNFPDRFSGHQFPNYSSELNVNALLLGDSALYLCASSRSRAKLTDTQYFGPGTRLTVL.

This clonotype was observed a handful of times. The CDR3 loop reads CASSVPGQASYEQYF. The CDR3 DNA is TGCGCCAGCAGCGTACCGGGACAGGCCTCCTACGAGCAGTACTTC. This sequence joins TRBV5-1 and TRBJ2-7, with 8 bases lining up with TRBD1. CDR1 and CDR2 from the germline V gene are SGHRS and YFSETQ. The length of the CDR3 is 15 residues. The ends lost 4 bases at V and 0 bases at J; junction bases unmatched: 6. Full variable domain (rest looked up from reference TRBV5-1 and TRBJ2-7): KAGVTQTPRYLIKTRGQQVTLSCSPISGHRSVSWYQQTPGQGLQFLFEYFSETQRNKGNFPGRFSGRQFSNSRSEMNVSTLELGDSALYLCASSVPGQASYEQYFGPGTRLTVT.

V and J are TRBV28 and TRBJ2-1, with 10 nucleotides matching TRBD2. This CDR3 spans 16 amino acids. Trimming at V came to 8 bases and at J to 5 bases, leaving 12 bases not matched to a gene. Germline V gives CDR1 MDHEN, CDR2 SYDVKM. The CDR3 protein is CASALGTSALHNEQFF. The CDR3 nucleotides are TGTGCCAGCGCCCTTGGGACTAGCGCTTTGCACAATGAGCAGTTCTTC.

This sequence joins TRBV20-1 and TRBJ2-1; 14 bases are a match to TRBD2. CDR1 DFQATT and CDR2 SNEGSKA come from the germline V gene (reference sequence). The V segment lost 6 bases and the J segment 8 bases; nucleotides outside the gene matches: 6. This CDR3 spans 14 amino acids. The DNA for the CDR3 is TGCAGTGCCGCGGGACTAGCGGGAGTGTATGAGCAGTTCTTC. It translates to CSAAGLAGVYEQFF.

V and J are TRBV27 and TRBJ1-6; 8 nucleotides line up with TRBD1. The length of the CDR3 is 14 residues. From germline, CDR1 is MNHEY and CDR2 SMNVEV (reference sequence). Trimming at V came to 2 bases and at J to 9 bases, leaving 3 bases not matched to a gene. The CDR3: CASSLGDRSSPLHF. CDR3 nucleotide sequence: TGTGCCAGCAGTTTAGGGGACAGGAGTTCACCCCTCCACTTT.

The genes are TRBV6-5 and TRBJ1-1, with D perhaps TRBD1 (5 bases). The CDR3 extends over 14 amino acids. Germline values: CDR1 MNHEY, CDR2 SVGAGI. Between the trimmed V and J ends, which lost 4 bases and 5 bases, there was a span of 14 bases. The CDR3 spells CASSLGGRGTEAFF. CDR3 nucleotides: TGTGCCAGCAGTTTGGGAGGGAGGGGTACTGAAGCTTTCTTT.

This clonotype was observed at least ten times. This chain uses TRBV18 with TRBJ1-6; the match to TRBD1 covers 8 bases. This CDR3 has 14 residues. Germline-derived CDR1 and CDR2 are KGHSH and LQKENI. Trimming removed 4 bases from V and 7 bases from J; junction bases left unmatched: 3. CDR3 coding DNA: TGTGCCAGCTCACAGGACAGGGAAAATTCACCCCTCCACTTT. This codes for CASSQDRENSPLHF.

This clonotype was recorded a few times. This chain uses TRBV6-2 or TRBV6-3 with TRBJ2-7, with 8 positions matching TRBD1. The germline V gene encodes CDR1 MNHEY and CDR2 SVGEGT. The CDR3 runs to 15 residues. V shed 4 bases and J 2 bases; nucleotides not matched to a gene: 7. The CDR3, as DNA: TGTGCCAGCAGTTCCCCCGGGACAGGAGCCTACGAGCAGTACTTC. It codes for CASSSPGTGAYEQYF.

The chain combines TRBV5-1 with TRBJ2-7; D is unclear. This CDR3 region has 13 residues. In germline, CDR1 is SGHRS, CDR2 YFSETQ. V lost 1 base and J lost 4, with 9 bases in between. In DNA, the CDR3 is TGCGCCAGCAGCTTGACTAATGGTTACGAGCAGTACTTC. The encoded protein is CASSLTNGYEQYF.

V gene TRBV11-3 combines with J gene TRBJ2-7; perhaps TRBD2 as D (5 bases). The germline gives CDR1 SGHNT, CDR2 YENEEA. Trimming took 2 bases from V and 3 from J, leaving 8 bases between them. The CDR3 covers 13 residues. The CDR3 DNA follows: TGTGCCAGCAGCTTATTTGCGGGCTACGAGCAGTACTTC. Translated, it gives CASSLFAGYEQYF.

The CDR3 coding sequence is TGTGCCAGCAGCCAGTTGAGGTTCGAGCAGTACTTC. Translating gives CASSQLRFEQYF. The chain couples TRBV3-1 to TRBJ2-7; D not resolved. The germline V gene has CDR1 LGHDT and CDR2 YNNKEL (reference sequence). The V and J ends lost 3 bases and 6 bases respectively, with 9 bases between them. There are 12 residues in the CDR3.

CDR3 sequence reads: CASSYQHTGELFF. CDR3 coding DNA: TGTGCCAGCAGCTATCAGCACACCGGGGAGCTGTTTTTT. The genes are TRBV7-2 and TRBJ2-2; D remains unclear. Germline values: CDR1 SGHTA, CDR2 FQGNSA. This CDR3 region has 13 residues. The V and J ends lost 4 bases and 3 bases respectively, with 6 bases between them. Full variable domain (remainder filled in from reference TRBV7-2 and TRBJ2-2): GAGVSQSPSNKVTEKGKDVELRCDPISGHTALYWYRQSLGQGLEFLIYFQGNSAPDKSGLPSDRFSAERTGGSVSTLTIQRTQQEDSAVYLCASSYQHTGELFFGEGSRLTVL.

The chain uses TRBV12-3 or TRBV12-4 and TRBJ2-7; D unclear. V was shortened by 4 bases and J by 3 bases, with 7 bases between the two germline ends. The CDR3 sequence is 12 residues long. The CDR3 loop is CASSSLDYEQYF. The DNA for the CDR3 is TGTGCCAGCAGTTCCCTAGACTACGAGCAGTACTTC.

The J gene is TRBJ1-6, the V gene TRBV3-1; TRBD1 is a possible D gene (6 bases). V lost 6 bases and J 8 bases, leaving 8 bases between the germline ends. Germline V gives CDR1 LGHDT, CDR2 YNNKEL (reference sequence). The CDR3 contains 12 residues. CDR3 protein: CASRKGDSPLHF. DNA of the CDR3: TGTGCCAGCAGGAAGGGGGATTCACCCCTCCACTTT.

This clonotype appeared a few times. V is TRBV5-1 and J is TRBJ2-3, with 11 bases identical to TRBD2. CDR1 is SGHRS and CDR2 is YFSETQ in the germline V gene. The V segment lost 4 bases and the J segment 0 bases; nucleotides outside the gene matches: 7. CDR3 length: 17 residues. The CDR3 spells CASSRDIAGGSTDTQYF. Here the CDR3 DNA reads TGCGCCAGCAGCAGAGACATAGCGGGGGGGAGCACAGATACGCAGTATTTT.